Here is one T cell receptor beta chain with its context. Its matching antigen is unknown. Germline V gives CDR1 SNHLY, CDR2 FYNNEI. With 5 bases removed from V and 1 base from J, the gap between germline ends came to 12 bases. This CDR3 contains 15 residues. The record originates from a study of T cell repertoires in cytomegalovirus infection. Study overall: Indicated by public TCR beta signatures were CMV infection and matching HLA type.

TCRdb re-analysed the reads in MiXCR, keeping a single row per CDR3 protein. The sample holds fewer than 550,000 distinct CDR3 sequences; around 32% are singletons and the top ten take about 13%. Study observations and caveats: Totalled public TCR beta family frequency picked out people who carried CMV plus the relevant HLA. Ex vivo, HLA-C-restricted CMV-specific TCR beta clonotypes prevailed over the rest of the response.

The V and J genes are TRBV2 and TRBJ1-5, with D possibly TRBD1 on 5 matching bases. The sequence derives from a human donor in good health (CMV status not recorded). Some clones in this sample may be carry-over from other donors' samples. Sequencing was carried out using PBMCs. CDR3 nucleotide sequence: TGTGCCAGCAGTATCCAGGGTTTAAGCAATCAGCCCCAGCATTTT. It translates to CASSIQGLSNQPQHF.